This T cell receptor (beta chain) appears in the sequencing data of a study of PD-1 blockade in classical Hodgkin lymphoma. Concerning this clone itself: What it recognizes is unknown.

Notes on the study in general: TCR diversity in CD4+, not CD8+, cells rose significantly by C4D1. Why the repertoires differ is still unclear, perhaps disease activity or prior therapy. Compared with healthy donors, newly diagnosed patients reportedly showed lower baseline TCR diversity.

Libraries were prepared by immunoSEQ multiplex PCR; TCRdb keeps only in-frame clonotypes and omits some of them. The sample records 75,000 to 100,000 clones, 81% being singletons. Each patient experienced a relapse that followed autologous stem cell transplantation, and brentuximab vedotin exposure varied. The CDR3 covers 14 residues. Germline V gene data show CDR1 as KGHSH and CDR2 as LQKENI. The J segment lost 4 bases and the V segment lost 5 bases, leaving 5 bases of the junction unmatched. Sequencing was performed on peripheral blood mononuclear cells (PBMCs), taken before the second cycle of nivolumab. The rearrangement joins TRBV18 to TRBJ2-5; 9 positions match TRBD1. The clonotype comes from a human donor with classical Hodgkin lymphoma. This CDR3 is CASSTTGGRETQYF. DNA of the CDR3: TGTGCCAGCTCAACGACAGGGGGACGAGAGACCCAGTACTTC.